The sequence of this T cell receptor (beta chain) was determined in a study of T cells after yellow fever vaccination. Study details: With SMART-Seq v4 Ultra Low Input, the fractions containing low cell numbers were prepared.

The study, taken as a whole, reports: Most clones from primary vaccination resurfaced after the booster (approximately 95% CD4, about 91% CD8). A limited proportion of clonotypes was detected within both the CD4 and CD8 compartments.

For TCR, cDNA came from 5'RACE template switching, which added a universal primer site and UMIs. MiXCR, run by TCRdb on the 5' RACE reads, gives a single entry per CDR3 protein. The sample includes 300,000 or so distinct CDR3 sequences, roughly 8.6% of them seen just once. There are a few counts of this clonotype. Its matching antigen is unknown. The CDR3 runs 13 residues. V shed 8 bases and J shed 8 bases, with 18 bases lying between them. Germline values: CDR1 SQVTM, CDR2 ANQGSEA. The receptor comes from a man aged 18 to 30 who received the YFV17D yellow fever vaccine. The J gene is TRBJ1-4, the V gene TRBV29-1, with D possibly being TRBD1 (6 bases). The source was PBMCs, collected about 49 days after the first yellow fever vaccination. The CDR3 protein is CSILEGVGEKLFF. CDR3 DNA: TGCAGCATCTTAGAGGGGGTAGGCGAAAAACTGTTTTTT.